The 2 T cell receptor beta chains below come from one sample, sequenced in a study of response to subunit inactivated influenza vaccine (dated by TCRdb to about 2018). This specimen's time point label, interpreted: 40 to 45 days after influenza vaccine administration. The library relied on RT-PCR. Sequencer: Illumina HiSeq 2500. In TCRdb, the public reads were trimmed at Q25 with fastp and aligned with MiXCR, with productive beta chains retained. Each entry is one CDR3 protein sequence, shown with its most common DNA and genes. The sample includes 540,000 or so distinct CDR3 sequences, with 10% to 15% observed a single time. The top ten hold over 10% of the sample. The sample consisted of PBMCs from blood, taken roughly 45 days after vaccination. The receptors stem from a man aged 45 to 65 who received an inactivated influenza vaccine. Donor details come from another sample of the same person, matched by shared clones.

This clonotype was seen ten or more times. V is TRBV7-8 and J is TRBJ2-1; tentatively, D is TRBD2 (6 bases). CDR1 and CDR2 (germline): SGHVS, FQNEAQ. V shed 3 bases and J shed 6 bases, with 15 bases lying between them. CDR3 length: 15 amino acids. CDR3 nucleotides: TGTGCCAGCAGCTTGCGGGAAATCATCCCCAATGAGCAGTTCTTC. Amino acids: CASSLREIIPNEQFF.

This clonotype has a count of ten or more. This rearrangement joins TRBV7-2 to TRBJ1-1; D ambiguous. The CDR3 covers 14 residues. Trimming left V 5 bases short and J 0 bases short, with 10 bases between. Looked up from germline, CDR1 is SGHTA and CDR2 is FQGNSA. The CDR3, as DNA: TGTGCCAGCAGCCTAGGGATCCTGAACACTGAAGCTTTCTTT. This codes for CASSLGILNTEAFF.